Below, 18 T cell receptor beta chains from the same sample are listed, as sequenced in a study of Ad26.COV2.S vaccination and SARS-CoV-2 variants. Sequencing used immunoSEQ multiplex PCR; TCRdb keeps in-frame clones, though not all of them. The table has some 350,000 clones, 92% seen once. Sequences were derived from peripheral blood, sampled after recovery from COVID-19. The receptors shown here come from a human donor who had recovered from COVID-19.

The gene calls are TRBV14 and TRBJ2-7, with D maybe TRBD1 (5 bases). Germline lookup yields CDR1 SGHDN and CDR2 FVKESK. Trimming left V 4 bases short and J 3 bases short, with 13 bases between. This CDR3 spans 14 amino acids. CDR3 sequence (DNA): TGTGCCAGCAGCCTCCAGGGTAAGGGCTACGAGCAGTACTTC. It translates to CASSLQGKGYEQYF. The complete variable domain, with remaining parts taken from reference TRBV14 and TRBJ2-7, reads EAGVTQFPSHSVIEKGQTVTLRCDPISGHDNLYWYRRVMGKEIKFLLHFVKESKQDESGMPNNRFLAERTGGTYSTLKVQPAELEDSGVYFCASSLQGKGYEQYFGPGTRLTVT.

The CDR3 DNA reads as TGTGCCAGCCATAACCTAGCAGGGTCGAACACTGAAGCTTTCTTT. The encoded protein is CASHNLAGSNTEAFF. The V call is TRBV25-1, the J call TRBJ1-1, with D maybe TRBD1 (5 bases). Germline CDR1 MGHDK, CDR2 SYGVNS. There are 15 residues in the CDR3. V lost 8 bases and J lost 1, with 17 bases in between.

This rearrangement joins TRBV11-2 to TRBJ1-4; D remains unclear. The CDR3 length is 13 residues. Trimming pared 1 base from V and 5 bases from J, leaving 5 bases between. The V gene's germline CDR1 is SGHAT and CDR2 FQNNGV. The CDR3 DNA reads as TGTGCCAGCAGCTTAGGCTTCAATGAAAAACTGTTTTTT. As protein: CASSLGFNEKLFF.

The chain is built from TRBV12-3 or TRBV12-4 and TRBJ2-3; D may correspond to TRBD1 or TRBD2 (6 bases each). This CDR3 is 11 amino acids long. V was pared by 8 bases and J by 11 bases, with 14 bases between. CDR3 residues: CASAKGGEQYF. The CDR3 bases are TGTGCCAGCGCTAAGGGGGGTGAGCAGTATTTT.

Worth noting for this clone: The same CDR3 can be traced to other DNA sequences in this sample. This chain joins TRBV7-9 and TRBJ2-5; TRBD1 or TRBD2 may be the D gene (6 bases each). Trimming took off 3 bases at V and 5 bases at J, with 16 bases between the two ends. In germline, CDR1 is SEHNR, CDR2 FQNEAQ (reference sequence). The CDR3 has 15 residues. CDR3 sequence reads: CASSLGAGPGETQYF. As DNA, the CDR3 is TGTGCCAGCAGCTTGGGGGCGGGGCCGGGGGAGACCCAGTACTTC.

This chain joins TRBV7-9 and TRBJ1-2; 7 bases fit TRBD1. The CDR3 is 12 amino acids. The ends lost 8 bases at V and 2 bases at J; junction bases unmatched: 2. Germline V gene sequence: CDR1 SEHNR, CDR2 FQNEAQ (reference sequence). The CDR3 bases are TGTGCCAGCTCAGGGGGGAACTATGGCTACACCTTC. It is translated as CASSGGNYGYTF. Looking up the rest from reference TRBV7-9 and TRBJ1-2 gives the full variable domain: DTGVSQNPRHKITKRGQNVTFRCDPISEHNRLYWYRQTLGQGPEFLTYFQNEAQLEKSRLLSDRFSAERPKGSFSTLEIQRTEQGDSAMYLCASSGGNYGYTFGSGTRLTVV.

The J gene is TRBJ2-3, the V gene TRBV5-1; 7 nucleotides match TRBD1. J was trimmed by 5 bases and V by 4 bases; bases with no gene match: 7. There are 14 residues in the CDR3. From germline, CDR1 is SGHRS and CDR2 YFSETQ. In DNA, the CDR3 is TGCGCCAGCAGCGAAGGACAGGTCGGAGATACGCAGTATTTT. The encoded protein is CASSEGQVGDTQYF.

J is TRBJ2-5 and V is TRBV7-2; no firm D call. V lost 5 bases and J lost 5, with 6 bases in between. The CDR3 is 11 residues long. Germline CDR1 is SGHTA and CDR2 is FQGNSA. The CDR3: CASSPRETQYF. For the CDR3, the DNA is TGTGCCAGCAGCCCTCGGGAGACCCAGTACTTC.

In regard to this clone: This sample also contains other DNA sequences that code for the same CDR3. The rearrangement uses TRBV6-2 or TRBV6-3 and TRBJ1-1; tentative D call: TRBD1 (5 bases). V dropped 6 bases and J dropped 1 base, with 9 bases sitting between them. Germline loops: CDR1 MNHEY, CDR2 SVGEGT. This CDR3 has 13 residues. In DNA form, the CDR3 reads TGTGCCAGCAGCGGCCAGGGGAACACTGAAGCTTTCTTT. Translation gives CASSGQGNTEAFF.

This chain connects TRBV9 to TRBJ2-6; D call uncertain. CDR1 and CDR2 (germline): SGDLS, YYNGEE. V lost 5 bases and J lost 4, with 4 bases in between. CDR3 length: 12 amino acids. CDR3 residues: CASRSGANVLTF. The DNA of the CDR3 is TGTGCCAGCAGGTCAGGGGCCAACGTCCTGACTTTC.

This clone was detected once. The rearrangement uses TRBV18 and TRBJ2-1, with D maybe TRBD2 (7 bases). CDR1 is KGHSH, CDR2 LQKENI, per germline. The CDR3 spans 14 residues. Trimming cost V 3 bases and J 8 bases, with 14 bases left between them. The CDR3 DNA follows: TGTGCCAGCTCACCTCTCGGGGGGCCGCATGAGCAGTTCTTC. It yields the protein CASSPLGGPHEQFF.

The V gene is TRBV6-2 or TRBV6-3, the J gene TRBJ1-2; 10 bases fit TRBD1. The CDR3 has 15 residues. V shed 0 bases and J 4 bases; nucleotides not matched to a gene: 2. The germline gives CDR1 MNHEY, CDR2 SVGEGT. The CDR3 loop reads CASSYSTGGGYGYTF. The CDR3 DNA follows: TGTGCCAGCAGTTACTCGACAGGGGGCGGCTATGGCTACACCTTC.

This chain uses TRBV4-3 with TRBJ1-2; D unresolved. Germline values: CDR1 LGHNA, CDR2 YSLEER. This CDR3 has 16 amino acids. V lost 0 bases and J lost 0, with 11 bases in between. In DNA form, the CDR3 reads TGCGCCAGCAGCCAAGATCCTACAGCTTCTAACTATGGCTACACCTTC. Amino acid sequence: CASSQDPTASNYGYTF.

This clone was seen once. The CDR3 region is CASSAQLGPHTGELFF. CDR3 bases: TGTGCCAGCAGCGCCCAGCTGGGGCCGCACACCGGGGAGCTGTTTTTT. V and J are TRBV3-1 (or the pseudogene TRBV3-2) and TRBJ2-2; D possibly corresponds to TRBD1 (5 bases). Germline CDR1 reads LGHDT; CDR2 reads YNNKEL (reference sequence). V shed 5 bases and J shed 3 bases, with 16 bases lying between them. The CDR3 loop spans 16 amino acids.

The gene calls are TRBV13 and TRBJ2-6; 7 bases agree with TRBD1. V shed 4 bases, J shed 0 bases, and the junction held 3 bases outside the gene matches. This CDR3 contains 16 residues. The V gene's germline CDR1 is PRHDT and CDR2 FYEKMQ (reference sequence). This CDR3 is CASSSTGNSGANVLTF. CDR3 bases: TGTGCCAGCAGCTCGACAGGGAACTCTGGGGCCAACGTCCTGACTTTC.

This clone appeared a few times. The chain is built from TRBV6-1 and TRBJ1-2; D call uncertain. In germline, CDR1 is MNHNS, CDR2 SASEGT. V dropped 1 base and J dropped 8 bases, with 8 bases sitting between them. This CDR3 has 12 residues. CDR3 nucleotide sequence: TGTGCCAGCAGTGAAGTGGTAAGAGGCTACACCTTC. Encoded protein: CASSEVVRGYTF.

The chain has TRBV18 and TRBJ1-2; 9 nucleotides agree with TRBD1. Germline loops: CDR1 KGHSH, CDR2 LQKENI. Losses at the gene ends were 6 bases for V and 3 bases for J; bases not matched to a gene: 8. The length of the CDR3 is 15 residues. The CDR3 region is CASSYTGGQDYGYTF. The CDR3, as DNA: TGTGCCAGCTCTTATACAGGGGGCCAGGACTATGGCTACACCTTC.

The gene calls are TRBV7-9 and TRBJ1-5; perhaps TRBD1 as D (5 bases). The ends were cut back, 1 base at V and 7 bases at J, with 20 bases in the middle. There are 17 residues in the CDR3. Per germline, CDR1 SEHNR and CDR2 FQNEAQ (reference sequence). The CDR3 here is CASSLERGEGSRQPQHF. DNA for the CDR3: TGTGCCAGCAGCTTAGAGCGGGGGGAGGGATCGCGACAGCCCCAGCATTTT.